This is a list of T cell receptor beta chains from one sample in a study of Graves' ophthalmopathy and Graves' hyperthyroidism. MiXCR, run by TCRdb on the multiplex PCR reads, gives a single entry per CDR3 protein. The sample has 500,000 to 800,000 distinct CDR3 sequences; roughly 41% are singletons. Material for sequencing was peripheral blood. The receptors originated from an adult man with Graves' ophthalmopathy. The conserved cysteine and the conserved F or W are not part of the CDR3 here. The order of the fields is V gene, clone size, D gene, J gene, CDR3 length, CDR3 protein. D genes are given only for firm matches. For some rows the clone size is stated as once, few or many, or as a class when expanded; others skip it.

V: TRBV7-2
size: .
D: .
J: TRBJ1-5
length: 9
CDR3: ASSRAWPQH

V: TRBV7-9
size: .
D: .
J: TRBJ1-2
length: 13
CDR3: ASSLGTAANYGYT

V: TRBV20-1
size: .
D: TRBD1
J: TRBJ2-7
length: 11
CDR3: SATKGTGVEQY

V: TRBV20-1
size: .
D: .
J: TRBJ2-2
length: 12
CDR3: SAIKGENTGELF

V: TRBV20-1
size: many
D: .
J: TRBJ1-2
length: 12
CDR3: SARVKGVYYGYT

V: TRBV7-9
size: many
D: .
J: TRBJ2-7
length: 11
CDR3: ASSFQGSDEQY

V: TRBV9
size: few
D: .
J: TRBJ1-1
length: 11
CDR3: ASRRPEGTEAF

V: TRBV7-3
size: many
D: .
J: TRBJ1-2
length: 11
CDR3: ASSLSEGYGYT

V: TRBV19
size: once
D: .
J: TRBJ2-2
length: 12
CDR3: ASRPQGPYGELF

V: TRBV2
size: .
D: .
J: TRBJ1-3
length: 13
CDR3: ASSPVSSSGNTIY

V: TRBV2
size: .
D: .
J: TRBJ2-7
length: 12
CDR3: ASSEEEGTYEQY

V: TRBV6-5
size: .
D: .
J: TRBJ1-4
length: 12
CDR3: ASSYSGAREKLF

V: TRBV6-1
size: .
D: TRBD1
J: TRBJ2-6
length: 14
CDR3: ASSYSQGAGANVLT

V: TRBV10-3
size: .
D: .
J: TRBJ2-5
length: 13
CDR3: AISDSFKHGETQY

V: TRBV29-1
size: many
D: TRBD1
J: TRBJ2-5
length: 13
CDR3: SVNTGATNQETQY

V: TRBV2
size: .
D: TRBD1
J: TRBJ2-7
length: 11
CDR3: ASKIGTGYEQY

V: TRBV5-1
size: many
D: .
J: TRBJ2-6
length: 14
CDR3: ASKVGRVSGANVLT

V: TRBV11-2
size: few
D: TRBD1
J: TRBJ2-5
length: 17
CDR3: ASSIKVGTGWINQETQY

V: TRBV4-3
size: few
D: .
J: TRBJ1-5
length: 14
CDR3: ASSQDAGGGNQPQH

V: TRBV20-1
size: .
D: .
J: TRBJ2-7
length: 13
CDR3: SANYYLDGSYEQY

V: TRBV7-2
size: .
D: .
J: TRBJ1-1
length: 11
CDR3: ASSLWGPTEAL

V: TRBV25-1
size: .
D: .
J: TRBJ1-6
length: 13
CDR3: ASSEQGPDNSPLH

V: TRBV15
size: .
D: TRBD1
J: TRBJ2-7
length: 12
CDR3: ATGKTGIRYEQY

V: TRBV7-9
size: many
D: .
J: TRBJ2-2
length: 13
CDR3: ASSPGQMNTGELF

V: TRBV20-1
size: many
D: TRBD2
J: TRBJ2-7
length: 14
CDR3: SARIPLAGEQDEQY

V: TRBV10-3
size: few
D: .
J: TRBJ1-1
length: 12
CDR3: AISEGQGDTEAF

V: TRBV19
size: many
D: .
J: TRBJ1-2
length: 11
CDR3: ASSFGHEYGYT

V: TRBV3-1
size: few
D: .
J: TRBJ2-7
length: 10
CDR3: ASSHPGSEQY

V: TRBV4-3
size: .
D: .
J: TRBJ2-2
length: 12
CDR3: ASSQGGDTGELF

V: TRBV19
size: many
D: TRBD1
J: TRBJ1-1
length: 13
CDR3: ASSRAGGWETEAF

V: TRBV2
size: many
D: .
J: TRBJ1-1
length: 12
CDR3: ATRREIPNTEAF

V: TRBV20-1
size: .
D: TRBD1
J: TRBJ2-5
length: 12
CDR3: SGGDRTGSETQY

V: TRBV2
size: .
D: TRBD1
J: TRBJ1-2
length: 12
CDR3: ASSSGQGLQGHT

V: TRBV7-3
size: once
D: .
J: TRBJ1-2
length: 11
CDR3: TGSLATGDGYT

V: TRBV9
size: .
D: .
J: TRBJ1-2
length: 12
CDR3: ASSGWGSGNGYT

V: TRBV5-4
size: .
D: TRBD2
J: TRBJ2-7
length: 14
CDR3: ASSQDWPSGPYEQY

V: TRBV5-6
size: many
D: .
J: TRBJ1-5
length: 12
CDR3: ASSSFTQNQPQH

V: TRBV7-9
size: once
D: .
J: TRBJ2-1
length: 12
CDR3: ASSSAASYNEQF

V: TRBV2
size: many
D: TRBD1
J: TRBJ1-2
length: 12
CDR3: ASSEVGTGYGYT

V: TRBV6-5
size: .
D: .
J: TRBJ2-7
length: 13
CDR3: ASSYSVGSSYEQY

V: TRBV29-1
size: .
D: .
J: TRBJ1-1
length: 12
CDR3: SVGVGASNTEAF

V: TRBV3-1
size: many
D: .
J: TRBJ1-1
length: 10
CDR3: ASSQDWREAF

V: TRBV10-2
size: .
D: TRBD2
J: TRBJ2-5
length: 12
CDR3: ASSDVTSGETQY

V: TRBV19
size: .
D: .
J: TRBJ1-1
length: 11
CDR3: ASSTGVGTEAF

V: TRBV12-3/TRBV12-4
size: .
D: .
J: TRBJ1-1
length: 11
CDR3: ASSLGQVTEAF

V: TRBV5-1
size: .
D: .
J: TRBJ2-5
length: 15
CDR3: ASSLAYLQGLQETQY

V: TRBV5-1
size: many
D: TRBD2
J: TRBJ2-7
length: 15
CDR3: ASSLAGLAGGDYEQY

V: TRBV12-5
size: .
D: .
J: TRBJ1-5
length: 13
CDR3: ASGLRTELNQPQH

V: TRBV13
size: many
D: .
J: TRBJ2-6
length: 16
CDR3: ASSHRDPGRFGANVLT

V: TRBV7-8
size: .
D: .
J: TRBJ1-1
length: 13
CDR3: ASSHDDASTKEAF

V: TRBV20-1
size: .
D: .
J: TRBJ1-4
length: 12
CDR3: SASPGRSNEKLF

V: TRBV19
size: many
D: .
J: TRBJ2-7
length: 13
CDR3: ASRLGFQSSYEQY

V: TRBV7-6
size: .
D: .
J: TRBJ2-3
length: 11
CDR3: ASSFRVEDTQY

V: TRBV5-1
size: many
D: .
J: TRBJ2-7
length: 13
CDR3: ASSRILGLAYEQY

V: TRBV12-3/TRBV12-4
size: .
D: .
J: TRBJ1-5
length: 15
CDR3: ASSGSAGPYSNQPQH